The clone carrying this T cell receptor beta chain was seen only once. This CDR3 is 16 amino acids long. Germline V gives CDR1 SNHLY, CDR2 FYNNEI. V lost 3 bases and J 3 bases, leaving 15 bases between the germline ends. This sample stems from a study of T cell changes during pregnancy in multiple sclerosis. The table came from immunoSEQ multiplex PCR; TCRdb's copy has only in-frame clones and leaves some out. The top ten hold approximately 0.8% of the sample, which has about 89,000 clones, around 94% seen once. V gene TRBV2 combines with J gene TRBJ1-5; D perhaps matches TRBD1 (5 bases). The specimen comprised peripheral blood, sampled in the third trimester of pregnancy. This TCR derives from a female donor with multiple sclerosis, enrolled in a pregnancy study. CDR3 nucleotides: TGTGCCAGCAGTGATTGGGCAGGGTCCTCCAATCAGCCCCAGCATTTT. This codes for CASSDWAGSSNQPQHF.